Listed here are 19 T cell receptor beta chains from one sample, sequenced in a study of blood T cell repertoires in COVID-19. Sequenced by immunoSEQ multiplex PCR; TCRdb stores in-frame clones only, minus some. This sample carries around 47,000 clones, 85% to 90% of them seen once, and the ten largest clones take less than 5%. Sequencing was performed on peripheral blood. These receptors were taken from a man aged 40-55 years with COVID-19, enrolled during active disease.

The V gene is TRBV30, the J gene TRBJ2-7; D might be TRBD1 (5 bases). Trimming left V 2 bases short and J 7 bases short, with 12 bases between. From germline, CDR1 is GTSNPN and CDR2 SVGIG (reference sequence). The CDR3 has 12 amino acids. The CDR3 DNA reads TGTGCCTGGAGTTCCCAGGGCAAGGAGCAGTACTTC. Its protein is CAWSSQGKEQYF.

V and J are TRBV3-1 (or the pseudogene TRBV3-2) and TRBJ2-7; 10 nucleotides line up with TRBD2. The CDR3 totals 14 residues. Germline values: CDR1 LGHDT, CDR2 YNNKEL (reference sequence). The trim removed 6 bases at V and 0 bases at J, leaving 2 bases unmatched. CDR3 sequence: CASRTSGTSYEQYF. CDR3 in DNA: TGTGCCAGCAGAACTAGCGGGACCTCCTACGAGCAGTACTTC.

The rearrangement links TRBV5-4 to TRBJ2-3; D is possibly TRBD1 (6 bases). Trimming stripped 4 bases from V and 2 bases from J, with 14 bases between. The CDR3 is 15 residues long. Germline CDR1 SGHNT, CDR2 YYREEE (reference sequence). CDR3 residues: CASSPRGKLTDTQYF. For the CDR3, the DNA is TGTGCCAGCAGCCCGAGGGGGAAGCTCACAGATACGCAGTATTTT. Supplemented by reference TRBV5-4 and TRBJ2-3, the full variable domain reads ETGVTQSPTHLIKTRGQQVTLRCSSQSGHNTVSWYQQALGQGPQFIFQYYREEENGRGNFPPRFSGLQFPNYSSELNVNALELDDSALYLCASSPRGKLTDTQYFGPGTRLTVL.

The chain couples TRBV6-6 to TRBJ2-7; 9 bases align to TRBD2. The ends lost 5 bases at V and 3 bases at J; junction bases unmatched: 11. The CDR3 is made up of 16 amino acids. Germline V CDR1 and CDR2: MNHNY, SVGAGI (reference sequence). DNA for the CDR3: TGTGCCAGCAGTCGAGTACCGGGACTAGCAGGCTACGAGCAGTACTTC. Residues: CASSRVPGLAGYEQYF.

The chain carries TRBV19 and TRBJ1-1; weak D call: TRBD1 (6 bases). The CDR3 runs 16 residues. Germline V gives CDR1 LNHDA, CDR2 SQIVND (reference sequence). Trimming stripped 5 bases from V and 0 bases from J, with 16 bases between. The chain's CDR3 is CASSPNPRGLNTEAFF. The CDR3, as DNA: TGTGCCAGTAGTCCTAATCCCAGGGGCTTGAACACTGAAGCTTTCTTT.

This chain connects TRBV27 to TRBJ1-4; D gene ambiguous. V lost 3 bases and J 4 bases, leaving 12 bases between the germline ends. The germline CDR1 and CDR2 sequences are MNHEY and SMNVEV (reference sequence). This CDR3 has 15 amino acids. The DNA of the CDR3 is TGTGCCAGCAGTTTTGGGGAGTACGGTAATGAAAAACTGTTTTTT. It encodes CASSFGEYGNEKLFF.

This sequence joins TRBV7-2 and TRBJ1-3; TRBD1 aligns across 9 bases. Germline V CDR1 and CDR2: SGHTA, FQGNSA. The V and J ends lost 10 bases and 2 bases, in that order; junction bases with no gene match: 12. The CDR3 loop spans 16 amino acids. The CDR3 nucleotides read TGTGCCACCCGACCGGGACAGGGTAACCCTGGAAACACCATATATTTT. Translation: CATRPGQGNPGNTIYF.

This chain joins TRBV5-1 and TRBJ1-4, with a possible D match to TRBD1 (6 bases). Germline CDR1 reads SGHRS; CDR2 reads YFSETQ. V was pared by 3 bases and J by 6 bases, with 12 bases between. CDR3 length: 14 residues. The CDR3, as DNA: TGCGCCAGCAGCTGGACAGCACCATATGAAAAACTGTTTTTT. Translating it yields CASSWTAPYEKLFF.

V gene TRBV28 combines with J gene TRBJ1-1; weak D call: TRBD1 (6 bases). Per the germline V gene, CDR1 is MDHEN and CDR2 is SYDVKM. The germline V and J ends were trimmed by 11 bases and 6 bases, with 19 bases remaining between them. The CDR3 is made up of 13 amino acids. The CDR3 DNA reads TGTGCCGCCACCGGACAGATTGGCGCTGAAGCTTTCTTT. It is translated as CAATGQIGAEAFF.

The CDR3 DNA sequence: TGTGCCAGCTCACCAAGGAGCCTTCCCCCCTCGAGGGGCACAGATACGCAGTATTTT. Amino acid sequence: CASSPRSLPPSRGTDTQYF. The V call is TRBV18, the J call TRBJ2-3, with D possibly matching TRBD2 (5 bases). Trimming removed 2 bases from V and 1 base from J, with 22 bases in between. CDR3 length: 19 amino acids. Germline V lookup: CDR1 KGHSH, CDR2 LQKENI.

The chain is built from TRBV24-1 and TRBJ2-3; 8 bases line up with TRBD1. The CDR3 loop spans 15 amino acids. Germline V gene data show CDR1 as KGHDR and CDR2 as SFDVKD. V shed 3 bases and J 3 bases; nucleotides not matched to a gene: 4. This CDR3 reads CATSDRTGLTDTQYF. CDR3 nucleotides: TGTGCCACCAGTGATCGGACAGGGCTGACAGATACGCAGTATTTT.

The chain couples TRBV2 to TRBJ2-2; D is perhaps TRBD2 (6 bases). The CDR3 is 17 amino acids. Trimming took 1 base from V and 3 from J, leaving 15 bases between them. CDR1 SNHLY and CDR2 FYNNEI come from the germline V gene. This chain's CDR3 is CASSEGSGGLYTGELFF. Here the CDR3 DNA reads TGTGCCAGCAGTGAAGGTAGCGGCGGACTCTACACCGGGGAGCTGTTTTTT.

This clone has just one count. The gene calls are TRBV29-1 and TRBJ1-1; the D gene is possibly TRBD1 (6 bases). The CDR3 consists of 13 residues. V was cut by 4 bases and J by 11 bases, with 20 bases left in between. Germline V lookup: CDR1 SQVTM, CDR2 ANQGSEA. The CDR3 reads CSVGGDIVQRAFF. The CDR3 coding sequence is TGCAGCGTTGGAGGGGACATAGTCCAAAGGGCTTTCTTT.

The gene calls are TRBV3-1 (or the pseudogene TRBV3-2) and TRBJ1-6; TRBD1 aligns across 10 bases. Per germline, CDR1 LGHDT and CDR2 YNNKEL (reference sequence). This CDR3 contains 15 residues. J lost 7 bases, V lost 1 base, and 1 base had no gene match. CDR3 loop: CASSQGGQGNSPLHF. CDR3 sequence (DNA): TGTGCCAGCAGCCAAGGGGGACAGGGGAATTCACCCCTCCACTTT.

This clone was picked up one time. The gene calls are TRBV5-6 and TRBJ1-2, with 9 bases that match TRBD1. Losses at the gene ends were 3 bases for V and 7 bases for J; bases not matched to a gene: 10. CDR3 size: 15 residues. Germline lookup yields CDR1 SGHDT and CDR2 YYEEEE. The CDR3 sequence is CASSWGDRVKGGYTF. The CDR3 nucleotides are TGTGCCAGCAGCTGGGGGGACAGGGTAAAGGGTGGCTACACCTTC.

The CDR3 sequence: CASSQTGGSFGETQYF. CDR3 in DNA: TGCGCCAGCAGCCAGACAGGGGGCTCTTTCGGGGAGACCCAGTACTTC. The chain employs TRBV4-1 and TRBJ2-5; 10 bases align to TRBD1. Germline CDR1 reads MGHRA; CDR2 reads YSYEKL. V was clipped by 3 bases and J by 5 bases; unmatched bases: 9. This CDR3 has 16 amino acids.

This rearrangement joins TRBV7-8 to TRBJ1-4, with D maybe TRBD1 (6 bases). Trimming shortened V by 6 bases and J by 4 bases, and 18 bases separated the two germline ends. This CDR3 contains 16 residues. Germline V lookup: CDR1 SGHVS, CDR2 FQNEAQ. The CDR3 reads CASSSPRDTFNEKLFF. DNA of the CDR3: TGTGCCAGCAGTTCACCCCGGGACACCTTTAATGAAAAACTGTTTTTT.

The chain couples TRBV6-2 or TRBV6-3 to TRBJ2-2; weak D call: TRBD2 (7 bases). Germline V gene lookup returns CDR1 MNHEY and CDR2 SVGEGT. V gave up 4 bases and J gave up 5 bases, with 20 bases separating them. The CDR3 has 17 residues. CDR3 residues: CASSSSRRAGATGELFF. In DNA, the CDR3 is TGTGCCAGCAGTTCCTCCCGACGCGCGGGGGCGACCGGGGAGCTGTTTTTT.

This clone was counted only a few times. The V and J genes are TRBV10-3 and TRBJ2-7; weak D call: TRBD1 (6 bases). V gave up 10 bases and J gave up 3 bases, with 13 bases separating them. This CDR3 comprises 12 residues. CDR1 is ENHRY, CDR2 SYGVKD, per germline. CDR3 in DNA: TGTGCCACCAGCGGACAGTACTACGAGCAGTACTTC. This translates into CATSGQYYEQYF.